The rows below give T cell receptor beta chains drawn from one sample of a study of response to subunit inactivated influenza vaccine. One entry per CDR3 protein, called by TCRdb with MiXCR from the RT-PCR reads. The sample gives around 850,000 distinct CDR3 sequences, less than 20% of which show up once; roughly a tenth is in the top ten. Specimen: PBMCs from blood, collected around 5 days after vaccination. The receptors come from a man aged 45 to 65 who received an inactivated influenza vaccine. CDR3s include the opening cysteine and the closing phenylalanine or tryptophan. Each record gives: clone size, D gene, J gene, V gene, CDR3 protein, CDR3 DNA. A D gene is named only where the DNA matches it firmly. Expanded clones get a size class; other rows say once, few or many, or leave the size out.

abundance: .; d_gene: .; j_gene: TRBJ2-3; v_gene: TRBV5-1; CDR3aa: CASSEGAEGTQYF; CDR3nt: TGCGCCAGCAGCGAAGGAGCCGAGGGAACGCAGTATTTT
abundance: few; d_gene: .; j_gene: TRBJ2-1; v_gene: TRBV20-1; CDR3aa: CSARPIQGYEQFF; CDR3nt: TGCAGTGCTAGACCCATACAGGGATATGAGCAGTTCTTC
abundance: many; d_gene: .; j_gene: TRBJ1-5; v_gene: TRBV6-5; CDR3aa: CASSSTGRLNQPQHF; CDR3nt: TGTGCCAGCAGTTCCACCGGACGGTTAAATCAGCCCCAGCATTTT
abundance: .; d_gene: TRBD2; j_gene: TRBJ2-3; v_gene: TRBV6-1; CDR3aa: CASRNSGRVADTQYF; CDR3nt: TGTGCCAGCAGAAATAGCGGGAGGGTCGCAGATACGCAGTATTTT
abundance: .; d_gene: .; j_gene: TRBJ2-1; v_gene: TRBV24-1; CDR3aa: CATSDLAGSSYNEQFF; CDR3nt: TGTGCCACCAGTGATTTGGCTGGGTCCTCCTACAATGAGCAGTTCTTC
abundance: many; d_gene: .; j_gene: TRBJ2-1; v_gene: TRBV20-1; CDR3aa: CSARGRENEQFF; CDR3nt: TGCAGTGCTAGGGGCAGGGAGAATGAGCAGTTCTTC
abundance: .; d_gene: TRBD2; j_gene: TRBJ2-7; v_gene: TRBV20-1; CDR3aa: CSARSPLAGGLEQYF; CDR3nt: TGCAGTGCTAGATCCCCACTAGCGGGAGGCCTCGAGCAGTACTTC
abundance: .; d_gene: .; j_gene: TRBJ2-7; v_gene: TRBV12-3/TRBV12-4; CDR3aa: CASRTKTGYDEQYF; CDR3nt: TGTGCCAGCAGGACGAAGACAGGTTACGACGAGCAGTACTTC
abundance: few; d_gene: .; j_gene: TRBJ2-1; v_gene: TRBV6-2/TRBV6-3; CDR3aa: CASSYSHNEQFF; CDR3nt: TGTGCCAGCAGTTACTCGCACAATGAGCAGTTCTTC
abundance: .; d_gene: .; j_gene: TRBJ2-1; v_gene: TRBV7-9; CDR3aa: CASSLRGANEQFF; CDR3nt: TGTGCCAGCAGCTTAAGGGGGGCCAATGAGCAGTTCTTC
abundance: .; d_gene: .; j_gene: TRBJ1-2; v_gene: TRBV12-3/TRBV12-4; CDR3aa: CASTMTGSVGYGYTF; CDR3nt: TGTGCCAGCACCATGACAGGTTCGGTGGGCTATGGCTACACCTTC
abundance: .; d_gene: .; j_gene: TRBJ2-5; v_gene: TRBV5-6; CDR3aa: CASRLPRGETQYF; CDR3nt: TGTGCCAGCAGGCTACCCCGGGGGGAGACCCAGTACTTC
abundance: few; d_gene: .; j_gene: TRBJ1-1; v_gene: TRBV15; CDR3aa: CATSAVGRGTEAFF; CDR3nt: TGTGCCACCAGCGCCGTAGGTCGGGGGACTGAAGCTTTCTTT
abundance: few; d_gene: TRBD2; j_gene: TRBJ2-7; v_gene: TRBV7-9; CDR3aa: CASSPRASGDSYEQYF; CDR3nt: TGTGCCAGCAGCCCCCGCGCTAGCGGGGACTCCTACGAGCAGTACTTC
abundance: .; d_gene: .; j_gene: TRBJ2-5; v_gene: TRBV2; CDR3aa: CASSELLGGETQYF; CDR3nt: TGTGCCAGCAGTGAATTACTGGGGGGAGAGACCCAGTACTTC
abundance: .; d_gene: .; j_gene: TRBJ2-1; v_gene: TRBV20-1; CDR3aa: CSAGPVGYNEQFF; CDR3nt: TGCAGTGCTGGCCCGGTAGGATACAATGAGCAGTTCTTC
abundance: .; d_gene: .; j_gene: TRBJ2-5; v_gene: TRBV6-2/TRBV6-3; CDR3aa: CASSSYHYQETQYF; CDR3nt: TGTGCCAGCAGTTCCTACCATTACCAAGAGACCCAGTACTTC
abundance: few; d_gene: TRBD2; j_gene: TRBJ2-3; v_gene: TRBV12-3/TRBV12-4; CDR3aa: CATDGGRTHTDTQYF; CDR3nt: TGTGCCACCGACGGGGGGAGGACACACACAGATACGCAGTATTTT
abundance: few; d_gene: TRBD1; j_gene: TRBJ2-3; v_gene: TRBV7-2; CDR3aa: CASSLGRDRVFDTQYF; CDR3nt: TGTGCCAGCAGCTTAGGGCGGGACAGGGTATTTGATACGCAGTATTTT
abundance: many; d_gene: .; j_gene: TRBJ1-6; v_gene: TRBV6-2/TRBV6-3; CDR3aa: CASSNLVALHF; CDR3nt: TGTGCCAGCAGTAACCTTGTGGCCCTCCACTTT
abundance: .; d_gene: .; j_gene: TRBJ2-6; v_gene: TRBV10-3; CDR3aa: CAITQPGANVLTF; CDR3nt: TGTGCCATCACACAACCTGGGGCCAACGTCCTGACTTTC
abundance: .; d_gene: TRBD1; j_gene: TRBJ1-5; v_gene: TRBV4-2; CDR3aa: CASSHAGTGNQPQHF; CDR3nt: TGTGCCAGCAGCCACGCCGGGACAGGGAATCAGCCCCAGCATTTT
abundance: few; d_gene: .; j_gene: TRBJ2-5; v_gene: TRBV18; CDR3aa: CASSTAGDQETQYF; CDR3nt: TGTGCCAGCTCGACCGCTGGGGATCAAGAGACCCAGTACTTC
abundance: .; d_gene: TRBD1; j_gene: TRBJ2-3; v_gene: TRBV9; CDR3aa: CASSVGGGEAVTQYF; CDR3nt: TGTGCCAGCAGCGTAGGAGGGGGCGAGGCAGTTACGCAGTATTTT